This is a list of T cell receptor beta chains from one sample in a study of cytomegalovirus exposure and HLA in healthy donors. Libraries were prepared by immunoSEQ multiplex PCR; TCRdb keeps only in-frame clonotypes and omits some of them. The data contain around 71,000 clones, about 94% of them singletons. Sequenced: PBMCs. The receptors come from a man between 18 and 35 years old in good health and CMV-seropositive. The CDR3 runs from the conserved cysteine through the conserved F or W. The D gene is left open where the match is weak. Not every row has a clone size; where given, it reads once, few, many or a size class.

D gene	V gene	clone size	J gene	CDR3 protein	CDR3 DNA
NA	TRBV30	NA	TRBJ1-6	CAWRRTENNSPLHF	TGTGCCTGGAGAAGGACAGAAAATAATTCACCCCTCCACTTT
NA	TRBV6-1	few	TRBJ2-2	CASSDMTDTGELFF	TGTGCCAGCAGCGACATGACAGACACCGGGGAGCTGTTTTTT
NA	TRBV5-1	NA	TRBJ2-2	CASSREARAAGELFF	TGCGCCAGCAGCCGCGAGGCCAGGGCGGCCGGGGAGCTGTTTTTT
TRBD1	TRBV30	NA	TRBJ1-3	CAWTTGLGNTIYF	TGTGCCTGGACGACAGGGTTAGGAAACACCATATATTTT
NA	TRBV2	NA	TRBJ1-4	CASSVWRGDYGRPNEKLFF	TGTGCCAGCAGTGTATGGCGTGGGGACTACGGTAGGCCTAATGAAAAACTGTTTTTT
NA	TRBV5-4	NA	TRBJ2-5	CAPAGIAEKLQETQYF	TGTGCCCCTGCCGGGATAGCCGAGAAGCTCCAAGAGACCCAGTACTTC
NA	TRBV19	NA	TRBJ2-7	CASSIAAGNYEQYF	TGTGCCAGTAGTATAGCGGCAGGAAACTACGAGCAGTACTTC
NA	TRBV5-1	few	TRBJ2-1	CASSLVVARYNEQFF	TGCGCCAGCAGCTTGGTGGTAGCGAGATACAATGAGCAGTTCTTC
TRBD1	TRBV27	NA	TRBJ1-2	CASSLSGTGGVVYGYTF	TGTGCCAGCAGTTTATCCGGGACAGGGGGCGTCGTCTATGGCTACACCTTC
NA	TRBV27	few	TRBJ2-5	CASGLAEETQYF	TGTGCCAGCGGGTTAGCGGAAGAGACCCAGTACTTC
NA	TRBV7-9	NA	TRBJ1-5	CASSLEGGINQPQHF	TGTGCCAGCAGCTTAGAGGGGGGGATTAATCAGCCCCAGCATTTT
TRBD1	TRBV7-9	NA	TRBJ1-2	CASSLVFDRENYGYTF	TGTGCCAGCAGCTTAGTTTTCGACAGGGAGAACTATGGCTACACCTTC
NA	TRBV27	NA	TRBJ1-5	CASSFGTGNQPQHF	TGTGCCAGCAGTTTCGGGACTGGTAATCAGCCCCAGCATTTT
NA	TRBV7-2	once	TRBJ1-5	CASSTQGSNQPQHF	TGTGCCAGCAGCACTCAGGGTAGCAATCAGCCCCAGCATTTT
NA	TRBV5-8	NA	TRBJ1-5	CATALQVNQPQHF	TGTGCCACCGCACTCCAGGTAAATCAGCCCCAGCATTTT
NA	TRBV29-1	NA	TRBJ1-3	CSVERGSGNTIYF	TGCAGCGTAGAAAGAGGCTCTGGAAACACCATATATTTT
TRBD1	TRBV11-1	NA	TRBJ1-1	CASSQGQGRAEAFF	TGTGCCAGCAGCCAGGGACAGGGGAGAGCTGAAGCTTTCTTT
NA	TRBV29-1	NA	TRBJ1-2	CSGGGGKDYGYTF	TGCAGCGGTGGGGGGGGAAAGGATTATGGCTACACCTTC
NA	TRBV7-2	NA	TRBJ2-1	CASSKSVANSNEQFF	TGTGCCAGCAGCAAGAGCGTCGCCAATTCCAATGAGCAGTTCTTC
NA	TRBV27	NA	TRBJ1-1	CASSLRWGLSTEAFF	TGTGCCAGCAGTTTGCGATGGGGGCTGAGTACTGAAGCTTTCTTT
NA	TRBV5-1	NA	TRBJ2-2	CASSQNTGELFF	TGCGCCAGCAGCCAGAACACCGGGGAGCTGTTTTTT
TRBD2	TRBV27	NA	TRBJ2-2	CASRRLAGEGLYTGELFF	TGTGCCAGCAGGCGTCTGGCGGGAGAGGGGTTGTACACCGGGGAGCTGTTTTTT
TRBD1	TRBV4-2	few	TRBJ1-4	CASSPWTGISPLKKLFF	TGTGCCAGCAGCCCCTGGACAGGGATTTCGCCGTTGAAAAAACTGTTTTTT
TRBD1	TRBV29-1	NA	TRBJ1-1	CSVEIRDRGLAFF	TGCAGCGTTGAAATCCGGGACAGGGGGCTAGCTTTCTTT
NA	TRBV29-1	NA	TRBJ2-1	CSVDGASINEQFF	TGCAGCGTTGACGGAGCTAGCATCAATGAGCAGTTCTTC
NA	TRBV25-1	NA	TRBJ1-2	CASSGPGGAVDYGYTF	TGTGCCAGCAGTGGCCCGGGGGGCGCGGTAGACTATGGCTACACCTTC
NA	TRBV19	NA	TRBJ1-2	CASSISGILYGYTF	TGTGCCAGTAGTATATCAGGAATCCTCTATGGCTACACCTTC
NA	TRBV5-1	NA	TRBJ2-5	CASSFTGMDETQYF	TGCGCCAGCAGCTTTACAGGGATGGACGAGACCCAGTACTTC